The 8 T cell receptor beta chains below all came from one sample that was sequenced in a study of blood T cell repertoires in COVID-19. This table comes from immunoSEQ multiplex PCR, and its TCRdb copy is limited to in-frame clones, with some not included. The table shows 250,000 or so clones, with about 87% occurring only once. The specimen sequenced was PBMCs or T cells enriched from blood (not recorded which). The receptor set was obtained from a young woman with acute COVID-19.

This chain links TRBV6-2 or TRBV6-3 with TRBJ2-6; D is perhaps TRBD1 (5 bases). Germline V CDR1 and CDR2: MNHEY, SVGEGT. V was clipped by 0 bases and J by 0 bases, with 12 bases between them. The CDR3 contains 18 residues. CDR3 nucleotide sequence: TGTGCCAGCAGTTACTCAGGCAGGGAAAGCTCTGGGGCCAACGTCCTGACTTTC. Translated: CASSYSGRESSGANVLTF.

This rearrangement joins TRBV2 to TRBJ1-2; TRBD1 agrees at 11 bases. Germline CDR1 SNHLY, CDR2 FYNNEI. There are 12 residues in the CDR3. J was trimmed by 8 bases and V by 9 bases; bases with no gene match: 5. CDR3 sequence reads: CARGQGVGGYTF. The CDR3, as DNA: TGTGCCAGGGGACAGGGGGTAGGAGGCTACACCTTC.

This chain connects TRBV9 to TRBJ1-2; possibly TRBD1 for D (6 bases). CDR1 and CDR2 from the germline V gene are SGDLS and YYNGEE. The CDR3 has 15 amino acids. Trimming stripped 0 bases from V and 10 bases from J, with 19 bases between. CDR3 in DNA: TGTGCCAGCAGCGTAGCTACAGGGACGGCGTACCTCTACACCTTC. Translation: CASSVATGTAYLYTF.

The chain has TRBV25-1 and TRBJ2-3, with 8 bases that match TRBD1. Trimming cost V 5 bases and J 6 bases; bases outside gene matches: 10. CDR3 length: 15 amino acids. Germline CDR1 reads MGHDK; CDR2 reads SYGVNS. In nucleotides, the CDR3 is TGTGCCAGCAGTCCTGGGCAGGGGGCAAAGGATACGCAGTATTTT. Translating gives CASSPGQGAKDTQYF. Filled out from reference TRBV25-1 and TRBJ2-3, the complete variable domain reads EADIYQTPRYLVIGTGKKITLECSQTMGHDKMYWYQQDPGMELHLIHYSYGVNSTEKGDLSSESTVSRIRTEHFPLTLESARPSHTSQYLCASSPGQGAKDTQYFGPGTRLTVL.

This chain joins TRBV25-1 and TRBJ1-1; 7 nucleotides align to TRBD1. The CDR3 consists of 16 residues. The germline V gene has CDR1 MGHDK and CDR2 SYGVNS. With V trimmed by 2 bases and J by 1 base, 7 bases remained unmatched. The CDR3 DNA sequence: TGTGCCAGCAGTGAACTACAGGGGAGAGGGAACACTGAAGCTTTCTTT. Translation gives CASSELQGRGNTEAFF.

The chain couples TRBV4-3 to TRBJ2-1, with D uncertain. V was pared by 0 bases and J by 10 bases, with 4 bases between. Germline CDR1 and CDR2: LGHNA and YSLEER. The CDR3 loop spans 11 amino acids. The CDR3 coding sequence is TGCGCCAGCAGCCAAGATCAGGAGCAGTTCTTC. The encoded protein is CASSQDQEQFF.

This clone has a single count. The V call is TRBV29-1, the J call TRBJ1-1; the D gene is possibly TRBD1 (5 bases). Germline lookup yields CDR1 SQVTM and CDR2 ANQGSEA. Trimming cost V 4 bases and J 5 bases, with 11 bases left between them. There are 12 residues in the CDR3. The CDR3 bases are TGCAGCGTTGTGGCGCGGGGGACTGAAGCTTTCTTT. This gives the protein CSVVARGTEAFF.

The V gene is TRBV15, the J gene TRBJ2-7, with TRBD2 identical over 9 bases. CDR3 length: 15 amino acids. CDR1 is LNHNV and CDR2 is YYDKDF in the germline V gene (reference sequence). The junction had 7 bases not matched to a gene; V was cut back by 5 bases and J by 2 bases. CDR3 sequence reads: CATSGMTSGTYEQYF. CDR3 in DNA: TGTGCCACCAGCGGCATGACTAGCGGCACCTACGAGCAGTACTTC.